This T cell receptor beta chain comes out of a study of T cell responses to AZD1222 COVID-19 vaccine. Findings and caveats of the study: Repertoires were sampled only after the peak T cell response. Close to half of all spike-specific TCRs reportedly target regions of the variants that are unmutated. Donors were largely white British and mainly female; clonal diversity was possibly underestimated. Among those given AZD1222, only five or six were seropositive at baseline.

Repertoires were generated with immunoSEQ multiplex PCR, while TCRdb's copy carries only in-frame clones and drops some. This sample has about 83,000 clones; 88% occur once, and the top ten carry around 5.1%. This CDR3 has 16 amino acids. J was trimmed by 0 bases and V by 3 bases; bases with no gene match: 7. Germline V CDR1 and CDR2: SGHRS, YFSETQ. Points on this clone: What it binds is unknown.

The sequences come from peripheral blood, collected on day 0 of MenACWY control vaccination. The receptor's source is an adult in good health. This sequence joins TRBV5-1 and TRBJ2-3; 7 bases match TRBD1. As DNA, the CDR3 is TGCGCCAGCAGCTGGAACAGGGGTGCTAGCACAGATACGCAGTATTTT. Translating it yields CASSWNRGASTDTQYF.